This T cell receptor (beta chain) came from a study of T cell repertoires in cytomegalovirus infection. The V segment lost 5 bases and the J segment 4 bases; nucleotides outside the gene matches: 8. Germline V gene data show CDR1 as MNHEY and CDR2 as SMNVEV (reference sequence). The CDR3 length is 16 residues. From the reads, TCRdb called clonotypes with MiXCR, one entry per CDR3 protein. Of 570,000 or so distinct CDR3 sequences in the sample, 40% were seen once. For this clonotype: Its target is not known.

V gene TRBV27 combines with J gene TRBJ1-6; 7 positions agree with TRBD1. The starting material was cultured PBMCs, obtained from culture after CMV antigen stimulation. The clonotype comes from a human donor in good health (CMV status not recorded). Some clones in this sample may be carry-over from other donors' samples. DNA for the CDR3: TGTGCCAGCAGTCCCGCGACAGGGTATTATAATTCACCCCTCCACTTT. Protein: CASSPATGYYNSPLHF.